This T cell receptor beta chain originates from a study of yellow fever vaccine responses in identical twins. Study-wide findings and caveats: Twins' vaccine T cell responses reportedly seemed partly convergent and partly personalized.

Germline V CDR1 and CDR2: LNHNV, YYDKDF (reference sequence). V was shortened by 2 bases and J by 4 bases, with 20 bases between the two germline ends. The CDR3 has 17 residues. Concerning this clonotype: Its antigen is currently unknown.

TCRdb reanalysed the RT-PCR reads using MiXCR and keeps one entry per CDR3 protein. Seen here are 5,500 to 8,000 distinct CDR3 sequences, around 83% observed once, and the top ten hold more than 0.95%. The V call is TRBV15, the J call TRBJ1-1; D might be TRBD1 (6 bases). The input for sequencing was T cells from blood (PBMCs), unsorted or a sorted subset (not recorded which), taken before or after yellow fever vaccination (not recorded which). The sequence was obtained from a woman younger than 35 who received the yellow fever vaccine. This chain's CDR3 is CATSRTIRGRTTTEAFF. The DNA of the CDR3 is TGTGCCACCAGCAGAACCATTCGGGGGCGTACAACCACTGAAGCTTTCTTT.